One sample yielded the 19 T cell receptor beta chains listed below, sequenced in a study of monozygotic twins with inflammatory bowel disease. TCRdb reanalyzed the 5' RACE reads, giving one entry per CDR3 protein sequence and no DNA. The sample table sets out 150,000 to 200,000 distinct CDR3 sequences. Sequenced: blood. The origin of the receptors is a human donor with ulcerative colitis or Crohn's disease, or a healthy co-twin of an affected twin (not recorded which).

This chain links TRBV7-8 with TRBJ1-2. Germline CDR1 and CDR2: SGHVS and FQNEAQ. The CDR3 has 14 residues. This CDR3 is CASSLIDMDQSYTF.

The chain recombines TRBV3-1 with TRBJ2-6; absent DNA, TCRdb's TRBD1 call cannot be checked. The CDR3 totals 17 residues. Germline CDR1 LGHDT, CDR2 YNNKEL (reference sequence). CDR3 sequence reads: CASSRSLGGNGANVLTF.

CDR3 sequence: CASSYRAVNTEAFF. The chain employs TRBV6-5 and TRBJ1-1. Germline CDR1 is MNHEY and CDR2 is SVGAGI. This CDR3 has 14 residues.

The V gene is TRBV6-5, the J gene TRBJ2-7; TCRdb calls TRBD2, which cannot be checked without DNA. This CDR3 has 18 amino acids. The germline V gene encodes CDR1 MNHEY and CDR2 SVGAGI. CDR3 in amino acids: CASSYGDRRLAGIHEQYF.

CDR3 sequence: CASSSSQGWTGELFF. This chain uses TRBV5-1 with TRBJ2-2. Germline values: CDR1 SGHRS, CDR2 YFSETQ. The CDR3 totals 15 residues.

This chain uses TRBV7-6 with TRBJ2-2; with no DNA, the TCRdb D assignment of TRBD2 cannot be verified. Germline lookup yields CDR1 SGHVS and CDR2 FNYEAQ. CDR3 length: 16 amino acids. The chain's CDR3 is CASSSVSGRETGELFF.

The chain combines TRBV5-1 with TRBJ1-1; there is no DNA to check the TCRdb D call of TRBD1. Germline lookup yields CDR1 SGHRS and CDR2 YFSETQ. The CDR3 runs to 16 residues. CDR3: CASMSGTGVKYTEAFF. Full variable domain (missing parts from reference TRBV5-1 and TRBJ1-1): KAGVTQTPRYLIKTRGQQVTLSCSPISGHRSVSWYQQTPGQGLQFLFEYFSETQRNKGNFPGRFSGRQFSNSRSEMNVSTLELGDSALYLCASMSGTGVKYTEAFFGQGTRLTVV.

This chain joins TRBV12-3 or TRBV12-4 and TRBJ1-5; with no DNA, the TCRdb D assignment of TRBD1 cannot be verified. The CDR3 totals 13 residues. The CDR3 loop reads CASSLGPGGPQHF.

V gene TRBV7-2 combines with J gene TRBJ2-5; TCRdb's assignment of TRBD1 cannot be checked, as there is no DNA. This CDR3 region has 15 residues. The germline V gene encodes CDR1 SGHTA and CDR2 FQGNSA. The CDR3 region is CASSFGWGGQETQYF.

The CDR3 reads CASSPGQAIYSNQPQHF. The chain joins TRBV5-5 to TRBJ1-5; TCRdb names TRBD1, which stays unverified in the absence of DNA. The CDR3 extends over 17 amino acids. CDR1 and CDR2 (germline): SGHKS, YYEKEE (reference sequence). Full variable domain (outside the CDR3, taken from reference TRBV5-5 and TRBJ1-5): DAGVTQSPTHLIKTRGQQVTLRCSPISGHKSVSWYQQVLGQGPQFIFQYYEKEERGRGNFPDRFSARQFPNYSSELNVNALLLGDSALYLCASSPGQAIYSNQPQHFGDGTRLSIL.

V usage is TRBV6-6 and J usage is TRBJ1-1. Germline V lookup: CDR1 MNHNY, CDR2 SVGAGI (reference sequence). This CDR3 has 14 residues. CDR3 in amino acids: CASTPFGDSTEAFF.

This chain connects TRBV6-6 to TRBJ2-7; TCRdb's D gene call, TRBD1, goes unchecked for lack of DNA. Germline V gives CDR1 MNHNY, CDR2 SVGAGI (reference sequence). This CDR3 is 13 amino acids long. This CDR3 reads CASSYGAAYEQYF.

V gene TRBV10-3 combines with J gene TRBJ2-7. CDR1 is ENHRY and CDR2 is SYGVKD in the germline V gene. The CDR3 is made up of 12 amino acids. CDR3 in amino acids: CAIRDRLYEQYF.

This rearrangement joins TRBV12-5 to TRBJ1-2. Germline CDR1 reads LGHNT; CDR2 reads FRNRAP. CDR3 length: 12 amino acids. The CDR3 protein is CASGFSGYGYTF.

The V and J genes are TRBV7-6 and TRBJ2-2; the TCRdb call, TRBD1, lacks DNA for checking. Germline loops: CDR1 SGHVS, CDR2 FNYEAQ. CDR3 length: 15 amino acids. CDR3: CASSLAAGGTGELFF.

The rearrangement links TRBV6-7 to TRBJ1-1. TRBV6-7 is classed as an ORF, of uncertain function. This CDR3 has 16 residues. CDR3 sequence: CASSYSPQHVNTEAFF.

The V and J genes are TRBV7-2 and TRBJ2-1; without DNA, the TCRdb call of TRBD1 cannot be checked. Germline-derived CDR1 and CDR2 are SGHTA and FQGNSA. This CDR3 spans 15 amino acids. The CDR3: CASRRAGQTYNEQFF.

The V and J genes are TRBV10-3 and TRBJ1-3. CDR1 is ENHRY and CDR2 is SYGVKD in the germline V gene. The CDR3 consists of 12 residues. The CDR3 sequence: CAIGSSGNTIYF.

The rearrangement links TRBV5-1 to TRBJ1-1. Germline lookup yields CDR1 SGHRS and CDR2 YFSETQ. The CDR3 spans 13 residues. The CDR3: CASSLERSTEAFF.